This entry features one TCR beta chain sequence. Those who participated ranged in age from roughly 18 to 89 years and resided in about two dozen US areas. Cohort assignment relied on participant-reported clinical history. Two negative PCRs, clearance, or symptom resolution characterized the recovered Cohort 3 donors. The entry originates in a study of blood T cell repertoires in COVID-19. Study overall: The study drew acute and convalescent COVID-19 samples from the United States, Italy and Spain.

This CDR3 spans 16 amino acids. V gave up 1 base and J gave up 6 bases; unmatched junction bases: 8. Germline V gene lookup returns CDR1 SGHRS and CDR2 YFSETQ. Sequencing was performed with immunoSEQ multiplex PCR; in TCRdb, only in-frame clones are kept and a portion is missing. The sample contains 150,000 to 200,000 clones, around four fifths of which appear only once. Sample: PBMCs or T cells enriched from blood (not recorded which). The TCR sequence derives from a woman between 45 and 65 years old who had recovered from COVID-19. J is TRBJ2-1 and V is TRBV5-1, with 9 bases matching TRBD1. The CDR3 DNA follows: TGCGCCAGCAGCTTGAATCCACAGGGGGCTGGCAATGAGCAGTTCTTC. It codes for CASSLNPQGAGNEQFF.